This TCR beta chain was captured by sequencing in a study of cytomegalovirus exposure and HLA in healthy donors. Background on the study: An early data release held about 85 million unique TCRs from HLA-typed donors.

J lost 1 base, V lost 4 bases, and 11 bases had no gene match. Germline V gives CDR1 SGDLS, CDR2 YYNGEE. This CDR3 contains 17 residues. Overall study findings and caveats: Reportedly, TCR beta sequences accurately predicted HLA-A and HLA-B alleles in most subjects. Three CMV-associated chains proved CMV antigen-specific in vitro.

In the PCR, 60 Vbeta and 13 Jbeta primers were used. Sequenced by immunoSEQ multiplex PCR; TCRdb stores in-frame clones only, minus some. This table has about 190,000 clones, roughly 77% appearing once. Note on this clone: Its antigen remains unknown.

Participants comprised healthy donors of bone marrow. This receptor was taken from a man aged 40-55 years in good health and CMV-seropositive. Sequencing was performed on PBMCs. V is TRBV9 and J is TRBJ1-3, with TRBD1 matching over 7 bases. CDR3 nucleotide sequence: TGTGCCAGCAGCCCTAGCGTAGGACAGGATTCTGGAAACACCATATATTTT. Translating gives CASSPSVGQDSGNTIYF.